The entry below gives a single T cell receptor beta chain sequence along with its context. Antigen unknown. The sample is drawn from a study of cytomegalovirus exposure and HLA in healthy donors. Both 60 Vbeta primers and 13 Jbeta primers went into the PCR. Clones were sequenced by immunoSEQ multiplex PCR, and TCRdb holds only the in-frame ones, with some missing. The table shows over 120,000 clones, with around 75% occurring only once. All the people who gave samples were healthy bone marrow donors. Donors were ostensibly healthy at sampling, although undocumented immune exposures were probable. CDR3 length: 15 residues. Looked up from germline, CDR1 is MNHNY and CDR2 is SVGAGI (reference sequence). The ends were cut back, 5 bases at V and 3 bases at J, with 14 bases in the middle. General observations from the study: The number of N-insertions in an Asian-associated ancestry cluster was reportedly below the roughly 670-donor mean in a later analysis.

Sequences were obtained from PBMCs. This clonotype was sampled from a man aged 25 to 40 in good health and CMV-seronegative. This chain links TRBV6-6 with TRBJ2-1, with D possibly TRBD1 on 8 matching bases. In DNA form, the CDR3 reads TGTGCCAGCAGTCCACAGGGGGGGGGCTACAATGAGCAGTTCTTC. Amino acids: CASSPQGGGYNEQFF.